This is a list of T cell receptor beta chains from one sample in a study of response to subunit inactivated influenza vaccine. Each CDR3 protein gets one entry after TCRdb re-called the RT-PCR reads with MiXCR. Of approximately 490,000 distinct CDR3 sequences in the sample, roughly 7.6% are singletons; the top ten hold under 15%. The sequencing used PBMCs from blood, collected around 25 months after vaccination. These receptors originate from a man in his fifties or sixties who received an inactivated influenza vaccine. The CDR3 runs from the conserved cysteine through the conserved F or W.

v_gene,CDR3aa
TRBV20-1,CSASSGQMNTEAFF
TRBV3-1,CASRLAGLNEQFF
TRBV20-1,CSARDPRQSSYEQYF
TRBV3-1,CASSQEPGSDTIYF
TRBV7-6,CASSPRTDGLAGVTGELFF
TRBV29-1,CSVSQEAANYGYTF
TRBV11-2,CASSLREDTEAFF
TRBV3-1,CASSQEIGLRVSSYEQYF
TRBV27,CASSRRALNEQFF
TRBV20-1,CSARVRAGANVLTF
TRBV15,CATSRDPAGPSYEQYF
TRBV27,CASSSRLGAGPSTDTQYF
TRBV28,CASSPDSNRPQNF
TRBV12-3/TRBV12-4,CASSWSKYYEQYF
TRBV15,CATSRDWGVIEQYF
TRBV20-1,CSADHPWSYEQFF
TRBV3-1,CASSQDRTAGGSPSDTQYF
TRBV12-3/TRBV12-4,CASSGGFPNEQYF
TRBV30,CAWQPGQGYEQYF
TRBV6-2/TRBV6-3,CASSSRDISDEQYF
TRBV20-1,CSATRGDRSTDTQYF
TRBV20-1,CSARRDRGINTEAFF
TRBV12-3/TRBV12-4,CASSLSSSTDTQYF
TRBV6-5,CASSSPGGQGGTGELFF
TRBV5-1,CASSRQTSGGAYEQFF
TRBV20-1,CSANWKGADTQYF
TRBV3-1,CASSPGTPDASFF
TRBV6-2/TRBV6-3,CASSPGTGAYYGYTF
TRBV12-3/TRBV12-4,CASSFEWSPLHF
TRBV11-2,CASSPRNRGQETQYF
TRBV29-1,CSVELGPYEQYF
TRBV4-2,CASSHDTGTLRSEQYF
TRBV28,CASSFLNTIYF
TRBV18,CASSPRQGAEKLFF
TRBV20-1,CSARRNQNTGELFF
TRBV11-2,CASSGTSEPGTGELFF
TRBV5-1,CASSFRGDPQETQYF
TRBV6-1,CASSLTGPGGYTF
TRBV5-5,CASSPRQGTGELFF
TRBV20-1,CSANPPSGRAVEQFF
TRBV5-1,CASSGTGATNEKLFF